This T cell receptor beta chain was captured by sequencing in a study of response to subunit inactivated influenza vaccine. Trimming left V 7 bases short and J 0 bases short, with 8 bases between. The CDR3 length is 13 residues. TCRdb re-analysed the RT-PCR reads in MiXCR, keeping a single row per CDR3 protein. The sample shows under 200,000 distinct CDR3 sequences, roughly 12% of them seen only once. The same data also contributed to another study, on T cells expressing NK-cell markers. From that second work: UMI-tagged 5'RACE template switching yielded the TCR beta cDNA. Repertoire data for TCR beta were derived from sorted T cells (CD3+CD56+NKG2C+, CD3+CD56+NKG2C- and CD3+CD56-NKG2C+).

The chain employs TRBV12-3 or TRBV12-4 and TRBJ2-3, with D hard to call. The sequence was collected from a man aged 45 to 65 who received an inactivated influenza vaccine. The sample in question was CD8+ T cells sorted from PBMCs, obtained approximately 12 days after vaccination. CDR3 residues: CASNPGSTDTQYF. CDR3 nucleotide sequence: TGTGCCAGCAACCCCGGGAGCACAGATACGCAGTATTTT.